The rows below give T cell receptor beta chains drawn from one sample of a study of blood T cell repertoires in COVID-19. TCRdb's copy holds only in-frame clones and misses some; the assay was immunoSEQ multiplex PCR. The table shows 110,000 or so clones, with nearly 85% occurring only once. The source material was peripheral blood. These receptors originate from a woman aged 45-59 years with acute or convalescent COVID-19. The CDR3 runs from the conserved cysteine through the conserved F or W. Each record gives: clone size, D gene, J gene, V gene, CDR3 DNA, CDR3 protein. D genes are given only for firm matches. Clone size appears in some rows only: once, few, many, or a class for an expanded clone.

abundance: few
d_gene: NA
j_gene: TRBJ1-5
v_gene: TRBV18
CDR3nt: TGTGCCAGCTCACCAGGGGGGAATCAGCCCCAGCATTTT
CDR3aa: CASSPGGNQPQHF

abundance: NA
d_gene: TRBD2
j_gene: TRBJ2-3
v_gene: TRBV7-2
CDR3nt: TGTGCCAGCAGCTTGTCGGGGGGGGACCTCAATACGCAGTATTTT
CDR3aa: CASSLSGGDLNTQYF

abundance: NA
d_gene: NA
j_gene: TRBJ1-1
v_gene: TRBV6-5
CDR3nt: TGTGCCAGCCCGCCAGACAGGAACACTGAAGCTTTCTTT
CDR3aa: CASPPDRNTEAFF

abundance: few
d_gene: NA
j_gene: TRBJ2-3
v_gene: TRBV10-2
CDR3nt: TGCGCCAGCAGTGAGTTCGGCGGCAGGGGCACAGATACGCAGTATTTT
CDR3aa: CASSEFGGRGTDTQYF

abundance: once
d_gene: NA
j_gene: TRBJ1-2
v_gene: TRBV7-8
CDR3nt: TGTGCCAGCAGCTTAGGTGTCGGGACAAACTATGGCTACACCTTC
CDR3aa: CASSLGVGTNYGYTF

abundance: NA
d_gene: NA
j_gene: TRBJ2-7
v_gene: TRBV19
CDR3nt: TGTGCCAGTAGTTTCTCCGGGGCCTACGAGCAGTACTTC
CDR3aa: CASSFSGAYEQYF

abundance: NA
d_gene: TRBD1
j_gene: TRBJ1-2
v_gene: TRBV5-8
CDR3nt: TGTGCCAGCGCACAGGGGAACTATGGCTACACCTTC
CDR3aa: CASAQGNYGYTF

abundance: NA
d_gene: TRBD1
j_gene: TRBJ1-4
v_gene: TRBV15
CDR3nt: TGTGCCACCAGCAGAGACCCCCCGGGACAGGGGGCCGGGGAAAAACTGTTTTTT
CDR3aa: CATSRDPPGQGAGEKLFF

abundance: NA
d_gene: TRBD1
j_gene: TRBJ1-1
v_gene: TRBV9
CDR3nt: TGTGCCAGCAGCAAAGGGACAGGGGGCACTGAAGCTTTCTTT
CDR3aa: CASSKGTGGTEAFF

abundance: NA
d_gene: TRBD1
j_gene: TRBJ1-2
v_gene: TRBV19
CDR3nt: TGTGCCAGTAGTACCCCACAGGGGGAGAAAGGCTACACCTTC
CDR3aa: CASSTPQGEKGYTF

abundance: NA
d_gene: TRBD1
j_gene: TRBJ1-2
v_gene: TRBV24-1
CDR3nt: TGTGCCACCAGTGCAGGACAGGGTTGGGGCTACACCTTC
CDR3aa: CATSAGQGWGYTF

abundance: NA
d_gene: NA
j_gene: TRBJ1-1
v_gene: TRBV12-3/TRBV12-4
CDR3nt: TGTGCCAGCAGTTTAGGGGGCGCGACTGAAGCTTTCTTT
CDR3aa: CASSLGGATEAFF

abundance: NA
d_gene: NA
j_gene: TRBJ1-2
v_gene: TRBV10-2
CDR3nt: TGCGCCAGCAGTCCTGCCGGGGACTATGGCTACACCTTC
CDR3aa: CASSPAGDYGYTF

abundance: NA
d_gene: TRBD1
j_gene: TRBJ1-1
v_gene: TRBV27
CDR3nt: TGTGCCAGCAGTTCACGACAGGGTGCGGCTAGGTACACTGAAGCTTTCTTT
CDR3aa: CASSSRQGAARYTEAFF

abundance: few
d_gene: NA
j_gene: TRBJ2-7
v_gene: TRBV2
CDR3nt: TGTGCCAGCAGACCCCCCGGCGGGCGCGAGCAGTACTTC
CDR3aa: CASRPPGGREQYF

abundance: NA
d_gene: NA
j_gene: TRBJ2-3
v_gene: TRBV18
CDR3nt: TGTGCCAGCTCACCAGTACAGGGTGACACAGATACGCAGTATTTT
CDR3aa: CASSPVQGDTDTQYF

abundance: NA
d_gene: NA
j_gene: TRBJ2-7
v_gene: TRBV7-3
CDR3nt: TGTGCCAGCAGCATCCGCCAAGCGTCACACAGGGATCCCTACGAGCAGTACTTC
CDR3aa: CASSIRQASHRDPYEQYF

abundance: NA
d_gene: NA
j_gene: TRBJ1-3
v_gene: TRBV5-5
CDR3nt: TGTGCCAGCAGTTCAGCAGGGTCATCTGGAAACACCATATATTTT
CDR3aa: CASSSAGSSGNTIYF

abundance: NA
d_gene: TRBD1
j_gene: TRBJ1-2
v_gene: TRBV30
CDR3nt: TGTGCCTGGAGTACAGGGACAGGGGGAGGCTACACCTTC
CDR3aa: CAWSTGTGGGYTF

abundance: NA
d_gene: TRBD1
j_gene: TRBJ1-2
v_gene: TRBV27
CDR3nt: TGTGCCAGCCGGGACAGGGGAGGTCGCGGCTATGGCTACACCTTC
CDR3aa: CASRDRGGRGYGYTF

abundance: NA
d_gene: TRBD1
j_gene: TRBJ1-5
v_gene: TRBV12-3/TRBV12-4
CDR3nt: TGTGCCAGCACCCTCGGGACAGGTCAGCCCCAGCATTTT
CDR3aa: CASTLGTGQPQHF

abundance: NA
d_gene: NA
j_gene: TRBJ1-5
v_gene: TRBV27
CDR3nt: TGTGCCAGCAGTTGGGGGGGAGGTCAGCCCCAGCATTTT
CDR3aa: CASSWGGGQPQHF

abundance: NA
d_gene: NA
j_gene: TRBJ1-2
v_gene: TRBV12-5
CDR3nt: TGTGCTAGTGGTTTGGCCCATCGAGCCCCGGGGAGCGGCTACACCTTC
CDR3aa: CASGLAHRAPGSGYTF

abundance: NA
d_gene: NA
j_gene: TRBJ1-2
v_gene: TRBV19
CDR3nt: TGTGCCAGTAATCGTGAAAAGCGAACGAGCTACACCTTC
CDR3aa: CASNREKRTSYTF

abundance: NA
d_gene: NA
j_gene: TRBJ1-1
v_gene: TRBV24-1
CDR3nt: TGTGCCACCAGTGACCCGAAGGGGGGGGCGGCGGAAGCTTTCTTT
CDR3aa: CATSDPKGGAAEAFF

abundance: NA
d_gene: NA
j_gene: TRBJ2-4
v_gene: TRBV3-1/TRBV3-2
CDR3nt: TGTGCCAGCAGCCAAGAGGGGGCGGCCAAAAACATTCAGTACTTC
CDR3aa: CASSQEGAAKNIQYF

abundance: NA
d_gene: TRBD2
j_gene: TRBJ2-1
v_gene: TRBV11-2
CDR3nt: TGTGCCAGCAGCTCAAATGGGCTAGCGGGGGGGAATGAGCAGTTCTTC
CDR3aa: CASSSNGLAGGNEQFF

abundance: NA
d_gene: NA
j_gene: TRBJ1-2
v_gene: TRBV10-3
CDR3nt: TGTGCCATCAGTGAGTCCTCTTATGGCTACACCTTC
CDR3aa: CAISESSYGYTF

abundance: few
d_gene: TRBD1
j_gene: TRBJ1-5
v_gene: TRBV6-5
CDR3nt: TGTGCCAGCAGCAGGGGGTTGCTGTTTTGGCAGCCCCAGCATTTT
CDR3aa: CASSRGLLFWQPQHF

abundance: NA
d_gene: TRBD1
j_gene: TRBJ1-2
v_gene: TRBV27
CDR3nt: TGTGCCAGCAGTTTATACCCTCCGGGACAGGGGAACTGGGGCTACACCTTC
CDR3aa: CASSLYPPGQGNWGYTF

abundance: NA
d_gene: NA
j_gene: TRBJ1-2
v_gene: TRBV6-5
CDR3nt: TGTGCCAGCAGTTACTCAGGTGCCAGGGGAAACTATGGCTACACCTTC
CDR3aa: CASSYSGARGNYGYTF

abundance: NA
d_gene: NA
j_gene: TRBJ1-2
v_gene: TRBV5-1
CDR3nt: TGCGCCAGCAGCCCAGGACTCCTCGATGGCTATGGCTACACCTTC
CDR3aa: CASSPGLLDGYGYTF

abundance: few
d_gene: NA
j_gene: TRBJ1-3
v_gene: TRBV24-1
CDR3nt: TGTGCCACCAGTGATTCGCGAGGCCCTGGAAACACCATATATTTT
CDR3aa: CATSDSRGPGNTIYF

abundance: few
d_gene: TRBD1
j_gene: TRBJ1-2
v_gene: TRBV2
CDR3nt: TGTGCCAGCAGTGAAGTGGGACAGTTTAACTATGGCTACACCTTC
CDR3aa: CASSEVGQFNYGYTF

abundance: NA
d_gene: TRBD1
j_gene: TRBJ1-2
v_gene: TRBV20-1
CDR3nt: TGCAGTGCTAGTAACAGGGGTGAAACCTTC
CDR3aa: CSASNRGETF

abundance: NA
d_gene: TRBD1
j_gene: TRBJ1-1
v_gene: TRBV15
CDR3nt: TGTGCCACCAGCAGGGGGGGGACAGGGTCTACTGAAGCTTTCTTT
CDR3aa: CATSRGGTGSTEAFF

abundance: NA
d_gene: NA
j_gene: TRBJ1-1
v_gene: TRBV5-1
CDR3nt: TGCGCCAGTAGCTTGGGTCTGAGGGACACTGAAGCTTTCTTT
CDR3aa: CASSLGLRDTEAFF

abundance: few
d_gene: TRBD1
j_gene: TRBJ1-3
v_gene: TRBV9
CDR3nt: TGTGCCAGCAGCGTCGGGACAGGGGGTTACACCATATATTTT
CDR3aa: CASSVGTGGYTIYF

abundance: NA
d_gene: NA
j_gene: TRBJ1-2
v_gene: TRBV25-1
CDR3nt: TGTGCCAGCAGTGACGGCTATGGCTACACCTTC
CDR3aa: CASSDGYGYTF

abundance: NA
d_gene: NA
j_gene: TRBJ1-4
v_gene: TRBV5-1
CDR3nt: TGCGCCAGCAGCTTGCACGAGGGGGGGAATGAAAAACTGTTTTTT
CDR3aa: CASSLHEGGNEKLFF

abundance: NA
d_gene: NA
j_gene: TRBJ2-3
v_gene: TRBV5-1
CDR3nt: TGCGCCAGCAGCTTGGTTGCGGGGGCTAGCACAGATACGCAGTATTTT
CDR3aa: CASSLVAGASTDTQYF

abundance: NA
d_gene: NA
j_gene: TRBJ2-6
v_gene: TRBV10-1
CDR3nt: TGCGCCAGCAGTGACTCCTCTGGGGCCAACGTCCTGACTTTC
CDR3aa: CASSDSSGANVLTF

abundance: few
d_gene: NA
j_gene: TRBJ1-1
v_gene: TRBV5-4
CDR3nt: TGTGCCAGCAGCTTGGCCGTTCTCGTTCCTGAAGCTTTCTTT
CDR3aa: CASSLAVLVPEAFF

abundance: NA
d_gene: TRBD1
j_gene: TRBJ1-4
v_gene: TRBV28
CDR3nt: TGTGCCAGCAGTTTTCGGGTACACCTACAGGGGAGGATCCCAAAACTGTTTTTT
CDR3aa: CASSFRVHLQGRIPKLFF

abundance: NA
d_gene: TRBD1
j_gene: TRBJ1-3
v_gene: TRBV19
CDR3nt: TGTGCCAGCCCCGGACAGGGGGGAAACACCATATATTTT
CDR3aa: CASPGQGGNTIYF

abundance: NA
d_gene: NA
j_gene: TRBJ1-2
v_gene: TRBV2
CDR3nt: TGTGCCAGCAGTGAAGCTTCTTCGGGCGGGTCCTTC
CDR3aa: CASSEASSGGSF

abundance: NA
d_gene: NA
j_gene: TRBJ1-5
v_gene: TRBV5-8
CDR3nt: TGTGCCAGCAGCTTGGCGACGGCAGGGAGGGGCAATCAGCCCCAGCATTTT
CDR3aa: CASSLATAGRGNQPQHF

abundance: NA
d_gene: NA
j_gene: TRBJ2-1
v_gene: TRBV15
CDR3nt: TGTGCCACCAGCAGAGGGGCTCCACCACTGTACAATGAGCAGTTCTTC
CDR3aa: CATSRGAPPLYNEQFF

abundance: once
d_gene: NA
j_gene: TRBJ1-1
v_gene: TRBV18
CDR3nt: TGTGCCAGCTCACAAACAGGGTCCGACACTGAAGCTTTCTTT
CDR3aa: CASSQTGSDTEAFF

abundance: NA
d_gene: TRBD2
j_gene: TRBJ2-2
v_gene: TRBV9
CDR3nt: TGTGCCAGCAGCGTGGGACTAGCGGGGGTCTTAAACACCGGGGAGCTGTTTTTT
CDR3aa: CASSVGLAGVLNTGELFF

abundance: once
d_gene: TRBD1
j_gene: TRBJ1-2
v_gene: TRBV19
CDR3nt: TGTGCCAGTAGACTAAGGACAGGGGGATCGTATAACTATGGCTACACCTTC
CDR3aa: CASRLRTGGSYNYGYTF

abundance: NA
d_gene: NA
j_gene: TRBJ1-1
v_gene: TRBV19
CDR3nt: TGTGCCAGTAGTATAGTAGGGGTAGGTGAAAAGGAAGCTTTCTTT
CDR3aa: CASSIVGVGEKEAFF

abundance: once
d_gene: TRBD1
j_gene: TRBJ1-3
v_gene: TRBV5-1
CDR3nt: TGCGCCAGCAGCGCGGACAGGGGAGGAAGAAACACCATATATTTT
CDR3aa: CASSADRGGRNTIYF

abundance: NA
d_gene: TRBD1
j_gene: TRBJ1-2
v_gene: TRBV11-2
CDR3nt: TGTGCCAGCAGCCCTGGGACAGGGGGCTTTTCTTCCTATGGCTACACCTTC
CDR3aa: CASSPGTGGFSSYGYTF

abundance: NA
d_gene: TRBD1
j_gene: TRBJ1-6
v_gene: TRBV5-1
CDR3nt: TGCGCCAGCAGCTTGGTGGTACGCTCTAGACAGGGCCAAGACTCACCCCTCCACTTT
CDR3aa: CASSLVVRSRQGQDSPLHF

abundance: NA
d_gene: TRBD1
j_gene: TRBJ1-4
v_gene: TRBV18
CDR3nt: TGTGCCAGCTCACCAGGACAGGGGTATGAAAAACTGTTTTTT
CDR3aa: CASSPGQGYEKLFF